This TCR beta chain was found in a study of T cells in localized non-small cell lung cancer. Study results and limitations: Appearing in adjacent lung were a median roughly 59 of the top 100 tumor clones. Adjacent uninvolved lung tissue had the highest T cell clonality, exceeding tumor. Sequencing involved a lone tumor region, leaving heterogeneity possible.

Assay used: immunoSEQ multiplex PCR; TCRdb lists only in-frame clones, some missing. The sample includes roughly 30,000 clones, roughly nine tenths of them seen just once. Regarding this clone: The target antigen is unknown.

V shed 4 bases and J shed 1 base, with 16 bases lying between them. This CDR3 has 16 amino acids. The germline V gene encodes CDR1 SGDLS and CDR2 YYNGEE. Sequencing used PBMCs, obtained before any cancer treatment. V gene TRBV9 combines with J gene TRBJ2-3, with D perhaps TRBD1 or TRBD2 (6 bases each). This TCR was recovered from a man aged 35 to 69 with stage II lung adenocarcinoma. Here the CDR3 DNA reads TGTGCCAGCAGCTTCAGCAGGGGAGGCGGCACAGATACGCAGTATTTT. It is translated as CASSFSRGGGTDTQYF.